This T cell receptor (beta chain) was captured by sequencing in a study of T cells after yellow fever vaccination. Points from the study as a whole: The booster saw the reappearance of most primary-vaccination clones (approximately 96% CD4, roughly 90% CD8).

This clonotype occurred many times. TCRdb called the 5' RACE reads again in MiXCR, with one record for every CDR3 protein. This sample has about 10,000 distinct CDR3 sequences, with around 5% found just once. V lost 3 bases, J lost 2 bases, and 7 bases lay in between. This CDR3 region has 14 residues. CDR1 is KGHSH and CDR2 is LQKENI in the germline V gene. J is TRBJ2-2 and V is TRBV18, with a possible D match to TRBD2 (6 bases). The TCR comes from a man in his late teens or twenties who received the YFV17D yellow fever vaccine. Sequencing was performed on PBMCs, either bulk or a sorted T-cell subset (CD4+, CD8+, memory, or dextramer-sorted; not recorded which), taken approximately 15 days after the first yellow fever vaccination. The CDR3 DNA sequence: TGTGCCAGCTCACCGGGACTCAACACCGGGGAGCTGTTTTTT. Translating it yields CASSPGLNTGELFF.